Each of the 22 T cell receptor beta chains below was sequenced from the same sample in a study of vaccination and CD4 T cells after COVID-19. Sequenced with the Oncomine TCR Beta short-read assay was DNA taken from cultured CD4+ T cells. TCRdb processed the PCR reads anew with MiXCR; each CDR3 protein has one entry. The sample has about 18,000 distinct CDR3 sequences; 70% are singletons. Treatment described: approximately nine-day PBMC culture with coronavirus spike peptide pools or control peptides (ViraFEST assay). These receptors are not linked to any known antigen. The sample was CD4+ T cells from blood, cultured in vitro. These receptors were taken from a human donor who had recovered from COVID-19.

V is TRBV6-1 and J is TRBJ1-1; possibly TRBD1 for D (5 bases). This CDR3 has 14 residues. CDR1 and CDR2 from the germline V gene are MNHNS and SASEGT. V was cut by 6 bases and J by 0 bases, with 11 bases left in between. The CDR3 spells CASSPRGLNTEAFF. CDR3 coding DNA: TGTGCCAGCAGCCCACGGGGCCTGAACACTGAAGCTTTCTTT.

CDR3 sequence reads: CASSVSYEQYF. In DNA form, the CDR3 reads TGTGCCAGCAGCGTGTCCTACGAGCAGTACTTC. The V gene is TRBV7-2, the J gene TRBJ2-7, with unresolved D. The CDR3 has 11 amino acids. Deletions cut 5 bases from V and 1 base from J, with 3 bases between. The germline V gene encodes CDR1 SGHTA and CDR2 FQGNSA.

The rearrangement uses TRBV2 and TRBJ1-5; TRBD1 aligns across 9 bases. The CDR3 has 13 amino acids. Germline CDR1 reads SNHLY; CDR2 reads FYNNEI. The V gene end was trimmed by 7 bases and the J gene end by 9 bases; junction bases not matched to a gene: 7. In DNA form, the CDR3 reads TGTGCCAGCACCGGACAGGGGAGGGGGCCCCAGCATTTT. It encodes CASTGQGRGPQHF.

This rearrangement joins TRBV4-3 to TRBJ2-3; D is perhaps TRBD2 (7 bases). Germline assignment: CDR1 LGHNA and CDR2 YSLEER. This CDR3 region has 15 residues. V lost 0 bases, J lost 8 bases, and 15 bases lay in between. The CDR3 sequence is CASSQEPGRGGTQYF. CDR3 nucleotide sequence: TGCGCCAGCAGCCAAGAACCGGGGAGGGGGGGTACGCAGTATTTT.

This clonotype was seen a few times. The chain joins TRBV20-1 to TRBJ1-5; no clear D. The V end lost 0 bases, the J end lost 0 bases, and 9 bases lay between the germline ends. In germline, CDR1 is DFQATT, CDR2 SNEGSKA (reference sequence). The CDR3 spans 15 residues. The CDR3 protein is CSAREVGHSNQPQHF. DNA for the CDR3: TGCAGTGCTAGAGAAGTGGGCCATAGCAATCAGCCCCAGCATTTT.

V and J are TRBV20-1 and TRBJ2-1, with 10 bases lining up with TRBD2. The CDR3 spans 16 residues. J was trimmed by 5 bases and V by 6 bases; bases with no gene match: 13. Germline CDR1 DFQATT, CDR2 SNEGSKA (reference sequence). CDR3 region: CSAIPIRLAGHNEQFF. CDR3 DNA sequence: TGCAGTGCCATCCCGATCAGACTAGCGGGTCACAATGAGCAGTTCTTC.

The sample holds one count of this clonotype. The genes are TRBV6-1 and TRBJ1-5; D unresolved. Germline V gene lookup returns CDR1 MNHNS and CDR2 SASEGT. The V and J ends lost 6 bases and 5 bases respectively, with 11 bases between them. The CDR3 consists of 13 residues. CDR3 loop: CASRGTTYQPQHF. The CDR3 DNA reads TGTGCCAGCAGGGGTACAACATATCAGCCCCAGCATTTT.

V and J are TRBV7-6 and TRBJ2-3, with 7 nucleotides matching TRBD2. The CDR3 has 16 residues. Per germline, CDR1 SGHVS and CDR2 FNYEAQ. V lost 5 bases and J lost 0; bases outside the gene matches: 8. CDR3: CASSKQRGTSTDTQYF. DNA of the CDR3: TGTGCCAGCAGCAAACAGCGGGGTACTAGCACAGATACGCAGTATTTT. Drawing the rest from reference TRBV7-6 and TRBJ2-3, the complete variable domain is GAGVSQSPRYKVTKRGQDVALRCDPISGHVSLYWYRQALGQGPEFLTYFNYEAQQDKSGLPNDRFSAERPEGSISTLTIQRTEQRDSAMYRCASSKQRGTSTDTQYFGPGTRLTVL.

J is TRBJ2-4 and V is TRBV6-1; no reliable D call. Germline V gives CDR1 MNHNS, CDR2 SASEGT. V lost 7 bases and J lost 6, with 13 bases in between. This CDR3 is built from 13 residues. The CDR3 DNA is TGTGCCAGCACGGACCCCGCCCGAAACATTCAGTACTTC. This codes for CASTDPARNIQYF.

The chain has TRBV7-9 and TRBJ2-5; D is possibly TRBD1 (6 bases). This CDR3 has 15 amino acids. Trimming pared 7 bases from V and 4 bases from J, leaving 19 bases between. Germline V CDR1 and CDR2: SEHNR, FQNEAQ (reference sequence). CDR3 nucleotide sequence: TGTGCCAGCATGGGGTATGGGCAGGGGCGAGAGACCCAGTACTTC. It encodes CASMGYGQGRETQYF.

This clonotype has just a few counts. J is TRBJ1-5 and V is TRBV15, with D uncertain. Trimming took off 4 bases at V and 7 bases at J, with 11 bases between the two ends. The length of the CDR3 is 13 residues. Germline V lookup: CDR1 LNHNV, CDR2 YYDKDF (reference sequence). CDR3 sequence: CATSNPWEQPQHF. Here the CDR3 DNA reads TGTGCCACCAGCAATCCATGGGAACAGCCCCAGCATTTT.

This clonotype was seen only a few times. The CDR3 reads CSASATGGYYGYTF. The CDR3 DNA sequence: TGCAGTGCTAGTGCTACAGGGGGCTACTATGGCTACACCTTC. The chain employs TRBV20-1 and TRBJ1-2, with TRBD1 matching 9 bases. The trim removed 3 bases at V and 3 bases at J, leaving 5 bases unmatched. CDR1 and CDR2 from the germline V gene are DFQATT and SNEGSKA (reference sequence). The CDR3 consists of 14 residues.

The rearrangement joins TRBV6-2 or TRBV6-3 to TRBJ2-5; 11 positions match TRBD2. Germline-derived CDR1 and CDR2 are MNHEY and SVGEGT. The CDR3 runs 14 residues. Germline trimming cut 6 bases from V and 5 bases from J; bases unmatched to any gene: 5. CDR3 protein: CASSPTSGTETQYF. The CDR3 DNA reads TGTGCCAGCAGCCCGACTAGCGGGACTGAGACCCAGTACTTC.

The rearrangement links TRBV28 to TRBJ1-6; TRBD1 might be the D (5 bases). This CDR3 is built from 15 residues. Trimming stripped 5 bases from V and 7 bases from J, with 15 bases between. The germline CDR1 and CDR2 sequences are MDHEN and SYDVKM. The CDR3 DNA is TGTGCCAGCAGTGGGCTCCAGGGAAGGAATTCACCCCTCCACTTT. Protein product: CASSGLQGRNSPLHF.

This clonotype was detected only a few times. The chain has TRBV20-1 and TRBJ1-5; no clear D. Trimming removed 5 bases from V and 2 bases from J, with 10 bases in between. This CDR3 contains 13 residues. CDR1 is DFQATT, CDR2 SNEGSKA, per germline (reference sequence). CDR3 DNA sequence: TGCAGTGCTGCCGCGGACGGCAATCAGCCCCAGCATTTT. Translation gives CSAAADGNQPQHF.

CDR3 sequence reads: CASSEMRGYPGELFF. CDR3 coding DNA: TGTGCCAGCAGCGAAATGAGGGGGTACCCCGGGGAGCTGTTTTTT. This rearrangement joins TRBV11-2 to TRBJ2-2; D possibly corresponds to TRBD1 (6 bases). V lost 5 bases and J 6 bases, leaving 16 bases between the germline ends. Per germline, CDR1 SGHAT and CDR2 FQNNGV. The CDR3 length is 15 residues. The whole variable domain, filled in from reference TRBV11-2 and TRBJ2-2, reads EAGVAQSPRYKIIEKRQSVAFWCNPISGHATLYWYQQILGQGPKLLIQFQNNGVVDDSQLPKDRFSAERLKGVDSTLKIQPAKLEDSAVYLCASSEMRGYPGELFFGEGSRLTVL.

The chain combines TRBV20-1 with TRBJ2-2; TRBD2 agrees at 7 bases. In germline, CDR1 is DFQATT, CDR2 SNEGSKA (reference sequence). The junction had 7 bases not matched to a gene; V was cut back by 0 bases and J by 6 bases. The CDR3 loop spans 15 amino acids. Here the CDR3 DNA reads TGCAGTGCTAGAGATCTCGGGAGGTTCGCCGGGGAGCTGTTTTTT. It codes for CSARDLGRFAGELFF.

The CDR3 DNA is TGCGCCAGCAGCCAAGCCGGACCGGTTAACTATGGCTACACCTTC. This translates into CASSQAGPVNYGYTF. The chain couples TRBV4-3 to TRBJ1-2; D is undetermined. This CDR3 contains 15 residues. Germline CDR1 is LGHNA and CDR2 is YSLEER. V was cut by 1 base and J by 1 base, with 10 bases left in between.

The rearrangement joins TRBV28 to TRBJ2-6; possible D gene TRBD2, 6 bases. The CDR3 length is 18 residues. The germline CDR1 and CDR2 sequences are MDHEN and SYDVKM. V dropped 2 bases and J dropped 3 bases, with 17 bases sitting between them. This chain's CDR3 is CASSLGRSGRSGANVLTF. CDR3 nucleotides: TGTGCCAGCAGTTTAGGGAGGTCAGGGCGGAGTGGGGCCAACGTCCTGACTTTC. The full variable domain, in which reference TRBV28 and TRBJ2-6 provide the parts outside the CDR3, is DVKVTQSSRYLVKRTGEKVFLECVQDMDHENMFWYRQDPGLGLRLIYFSYDVKMKEKGDIPEGYSVSREKKERFSLILESASTNQTSMYLCASSLGRSGRSGANVLTFGAGSRLTVL.

V gene TRBV20-1 combines with J gene TRBJ2-7; D is unclear. The CDR3 contains 10 residues. Germline V gene lookup returns CDR1 DFQATT and CDR2 SNEGSKA (reference sequence). Deletions cut 8 bases from V and 0 bases from J, with 5 bases between. The CDR3 sequence is CSFSSYEQYF. The CDR3 DNA sequence: TGCAGTTTCAGCTCCTACGAGCAGTACTTC.

This chain uses TRBV7-9 with TRBJ1-1; TRBD1 might be the D (5 bases). Germline V lookup: CDR1 SEHNR, CDR2 FQNEAQ (reference sequence). V was cut by 3 bases and J by 3 bases, with 17 bases left in between. The length of the CDR3 is 16 residues. The CDR3 nucleotides read TGTGCCAGCAGCTTTGGAAAAGTTTTAGGGGACACTGAAGCTTTCTTT. It translates to CASSFGKVLGDTEAFF.

The chain employs TRBV28 and TRBJ1-1; no clear D. The CDR3 sequence is 15 residues long. CDR1 is MDHEN and CDR2 is SYDVKM in the germline V gene. V lost 4 bases and J 4 bases, leaving 16 bases between the germline ends. This chain's CDR3 is CASSSHKAGSTEAFF. The DNA for the CDR3 is TGTGCCAGCAGTTCCCACAAAGCGGGAAGCACTGAAGCTTTCTTT.